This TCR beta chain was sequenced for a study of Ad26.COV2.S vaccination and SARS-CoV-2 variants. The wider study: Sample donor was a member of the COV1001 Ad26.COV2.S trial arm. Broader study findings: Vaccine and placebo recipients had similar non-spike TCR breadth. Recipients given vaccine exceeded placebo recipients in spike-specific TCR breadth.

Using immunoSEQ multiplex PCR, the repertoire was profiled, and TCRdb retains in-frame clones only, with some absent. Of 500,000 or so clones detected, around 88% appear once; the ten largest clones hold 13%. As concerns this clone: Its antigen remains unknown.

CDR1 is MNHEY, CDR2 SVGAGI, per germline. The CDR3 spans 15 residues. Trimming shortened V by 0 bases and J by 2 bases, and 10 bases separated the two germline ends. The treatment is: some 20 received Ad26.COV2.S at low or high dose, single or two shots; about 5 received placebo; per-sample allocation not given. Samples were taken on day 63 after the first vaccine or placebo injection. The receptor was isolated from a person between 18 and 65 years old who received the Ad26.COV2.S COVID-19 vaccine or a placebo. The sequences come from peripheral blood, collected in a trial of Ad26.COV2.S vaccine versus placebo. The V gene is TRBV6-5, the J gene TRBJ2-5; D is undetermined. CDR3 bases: TGTGCCAGCAGTTACTCGATAGGGAAACAAGAGACCCAGTACTTC. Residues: CASSYSIGKQETQYF.